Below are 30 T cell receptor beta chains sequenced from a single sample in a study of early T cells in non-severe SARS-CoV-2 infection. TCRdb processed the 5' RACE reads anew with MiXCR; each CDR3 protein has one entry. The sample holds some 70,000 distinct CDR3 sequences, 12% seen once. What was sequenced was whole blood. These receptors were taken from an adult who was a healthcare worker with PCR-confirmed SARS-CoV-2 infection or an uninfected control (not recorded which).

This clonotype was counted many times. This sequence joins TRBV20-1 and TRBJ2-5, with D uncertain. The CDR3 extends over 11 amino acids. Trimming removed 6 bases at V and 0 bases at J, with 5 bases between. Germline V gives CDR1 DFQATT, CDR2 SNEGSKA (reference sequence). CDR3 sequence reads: CSALNQETQYF. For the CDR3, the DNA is TGCAGTGCCCTGAACCAAGAGACCCAGTACTTC.

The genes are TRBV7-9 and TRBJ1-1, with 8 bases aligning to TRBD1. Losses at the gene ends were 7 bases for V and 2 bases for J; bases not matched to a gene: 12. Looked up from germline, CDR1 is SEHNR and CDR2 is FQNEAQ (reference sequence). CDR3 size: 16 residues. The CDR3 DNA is TGTGCCAGCACTCTACAGGGGGGGTTAGAAAACACTGAAGCTTTCTTT. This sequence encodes CASTLQGGLENTEAFF. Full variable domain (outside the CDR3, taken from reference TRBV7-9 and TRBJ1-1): DTGVSQNPRHKITKRGQNVTFRCDPISEHNRLYWYRQTLGQGPEFLTYFQNEAQLEKSRLLSDRFSAERPKGSFSTLEIQRTEQGDSAMYLCASTLQGGLENTEAFFGQGTRLTVV.

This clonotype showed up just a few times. CDR3 DNA sequence: TGTGCCACCCACTTGACAGGGGATCCCTCTGGGGCCAACGTCCTGACTTTC. The encoded protein is CATHLTGDPSGANVLTF. The rearrangement joins TRBV27 to TRBJ2-6; TRBD1 agrees at 8 bases. This CDR3 comprises 17 residues. V trimming: 10 bases; J trimming: 0 bases; junction bases outside the gene matches: 11. Germline assignment: CDR1 MNHEY and CDR2 SMNVEV (reference sequence).

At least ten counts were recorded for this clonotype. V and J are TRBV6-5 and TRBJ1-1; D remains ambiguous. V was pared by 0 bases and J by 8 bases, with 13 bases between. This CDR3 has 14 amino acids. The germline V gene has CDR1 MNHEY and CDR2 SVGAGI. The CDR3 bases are TGTGCCAGCAGTTACTCTTCGGCAGGTTCGGAAGCTTTCTTT. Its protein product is CASSYSSAGSEAFF.

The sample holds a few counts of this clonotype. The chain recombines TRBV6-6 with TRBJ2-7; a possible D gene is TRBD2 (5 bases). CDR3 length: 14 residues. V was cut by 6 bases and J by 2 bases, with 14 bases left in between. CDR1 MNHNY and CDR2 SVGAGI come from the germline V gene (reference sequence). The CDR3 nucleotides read TGTGCCAGCAGCACGGGGAGCGAGGCCTACGAGCAGTACTTC. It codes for CASSTGSEAYEQYF.

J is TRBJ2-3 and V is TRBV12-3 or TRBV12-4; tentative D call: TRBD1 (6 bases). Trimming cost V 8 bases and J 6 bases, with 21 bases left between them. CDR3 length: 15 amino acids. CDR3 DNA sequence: TGTGCCAGCCAGACAGGTCTAGAGTTAATGGATACGCAGTATTTT. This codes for CASQTGLELMDTQYF.

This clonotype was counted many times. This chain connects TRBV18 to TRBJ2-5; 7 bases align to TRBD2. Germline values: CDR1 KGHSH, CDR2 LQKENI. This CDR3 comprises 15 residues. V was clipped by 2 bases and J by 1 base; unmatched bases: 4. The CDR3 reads CASSPSPGGQETQYF. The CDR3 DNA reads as TGTGCCAGCTCACCAAGTCCGGGGGGCCAAGAGACCCAGTACTTC.

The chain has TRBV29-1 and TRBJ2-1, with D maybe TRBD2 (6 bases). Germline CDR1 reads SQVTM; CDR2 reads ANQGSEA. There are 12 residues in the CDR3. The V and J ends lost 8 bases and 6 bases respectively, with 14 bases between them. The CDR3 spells CSTGDSTNEQFF. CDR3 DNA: TGCAGCACCGGGGACTCTACCAATGAGCAGTTCTTC.

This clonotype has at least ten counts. CDR3 nucleotide sequence: TGTGCCAGCTCCTTCCAAAGGGGCACTGAAGCTTTCTTT. The encoded protein is CASSFQRGTEAFF. This chain links TRBV5-4 with TRBJ1-1; D possibly corresponds to TRBD1 (5 bases). The CDR3 runs 13 residues. The V gene lost 7 bases and the J gene lost 4 bases, with 14 bases spanning the gap. CDR1 SGHNT and CDR2 YYREEE come from the germline V gene (reference sequence).

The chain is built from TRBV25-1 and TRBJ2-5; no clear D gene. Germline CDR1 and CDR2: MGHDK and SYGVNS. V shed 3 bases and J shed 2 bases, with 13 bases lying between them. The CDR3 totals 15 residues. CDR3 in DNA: TGTGCCAGCAGTGATCTAGGCGTATCTCAAGAGACCCAGTACTTC. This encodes CASSDLGVSQETQYF.

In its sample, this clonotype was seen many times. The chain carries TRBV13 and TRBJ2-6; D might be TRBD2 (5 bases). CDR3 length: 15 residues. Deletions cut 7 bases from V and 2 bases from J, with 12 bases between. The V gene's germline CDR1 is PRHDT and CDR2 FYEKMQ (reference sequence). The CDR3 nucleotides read TGTGCCAGCAAAGAAGAGGGTACTGGGGCCAACGTCCTGACTTTC. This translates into CASKEEGTGANVLTF.

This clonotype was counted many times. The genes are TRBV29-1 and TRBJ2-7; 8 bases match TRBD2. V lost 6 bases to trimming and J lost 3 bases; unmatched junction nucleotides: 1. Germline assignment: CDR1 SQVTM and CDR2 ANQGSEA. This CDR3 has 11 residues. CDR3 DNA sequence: TGCAGCGTCGGGGGGGTCTACGAGCAGTACTTC. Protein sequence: CSVGGVYEQYF.

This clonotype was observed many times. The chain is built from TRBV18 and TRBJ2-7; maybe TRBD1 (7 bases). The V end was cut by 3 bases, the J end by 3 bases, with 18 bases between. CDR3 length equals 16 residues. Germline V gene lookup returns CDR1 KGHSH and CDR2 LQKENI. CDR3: CASSPPGAQGVYEQYF. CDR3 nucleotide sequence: TGTGCCAGCTCACCTCCGGGAGCCCAGGGGGTCTACGAGCAGTACTTC.

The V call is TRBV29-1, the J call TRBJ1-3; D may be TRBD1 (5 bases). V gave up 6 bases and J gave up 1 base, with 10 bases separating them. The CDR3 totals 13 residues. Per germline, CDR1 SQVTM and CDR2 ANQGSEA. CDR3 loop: CSVRESSGNTIYF. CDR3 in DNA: TGCAGCGTCAGGGAATCATCTGGAAACACCATATATTTT.

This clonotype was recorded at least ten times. The CDR3 here is CASSPSRPSEETQYF. The CDR3 coding sequence is TGTGCCAGCAGCCCCTCGAGGCCATCCGAAGAGACCCAGTACTTC. This sequence joins TRBV5-4 and TRBJ2-5; D not certain. The CDR3 contains 15 residues. The germline V gene has CDR1 SGHNT and CDR2 YYREEE (reference sequence). Trimming pared 4 bases from V and 3 bases from J, leaving 16 bases between.

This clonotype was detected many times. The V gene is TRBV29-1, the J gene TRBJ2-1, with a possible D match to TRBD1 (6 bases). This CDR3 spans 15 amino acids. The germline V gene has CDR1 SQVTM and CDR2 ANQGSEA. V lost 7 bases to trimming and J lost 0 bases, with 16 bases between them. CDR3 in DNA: TGCAGCGCCCTAGGCCAGGGGAACTCCTACAATGAGCAGTTCTTC. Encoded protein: CSALGQGNSYNEQFF.

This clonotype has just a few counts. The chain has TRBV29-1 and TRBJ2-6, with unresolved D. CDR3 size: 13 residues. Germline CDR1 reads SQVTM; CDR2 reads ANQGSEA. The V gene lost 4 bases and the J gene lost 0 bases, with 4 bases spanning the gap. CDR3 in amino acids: CSVAVSGANVLTF. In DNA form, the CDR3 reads TGCAGCGTTGCAGTCTCTGGGGCCAACGTCCTGACTTTC.

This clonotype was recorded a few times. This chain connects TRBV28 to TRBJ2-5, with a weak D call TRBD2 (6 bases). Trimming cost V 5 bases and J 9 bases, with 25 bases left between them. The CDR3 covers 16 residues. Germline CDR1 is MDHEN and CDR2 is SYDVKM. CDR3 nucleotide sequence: TGTGCCAGCAGTCCTGGAAGGGGCTGGGGGGTGCAGGCCCAGTACTTC. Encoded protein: CASSPGRGWGVQAQYF. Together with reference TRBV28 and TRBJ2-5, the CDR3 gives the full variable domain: DVKVTQSSRYLVKRTGEKVFLECVQDMDHENMFWYRQDPGLGLRLIYFSYDVKMKEKGDIPEGYSVSREKKERFSLILESASTNQTSMYLCASSPGRGWGVQAQYFGPGTRLLVL.

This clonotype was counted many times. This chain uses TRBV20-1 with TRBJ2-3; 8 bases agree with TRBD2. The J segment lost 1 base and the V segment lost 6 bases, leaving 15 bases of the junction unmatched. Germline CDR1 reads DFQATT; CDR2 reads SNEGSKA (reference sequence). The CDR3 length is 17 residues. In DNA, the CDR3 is TGCAGTGCCCCAGACCGCGGCGCGGGAGGAGGCACAGATACGCAGTATTTT. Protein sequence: CSAPDRGAGGGTDTQYF.

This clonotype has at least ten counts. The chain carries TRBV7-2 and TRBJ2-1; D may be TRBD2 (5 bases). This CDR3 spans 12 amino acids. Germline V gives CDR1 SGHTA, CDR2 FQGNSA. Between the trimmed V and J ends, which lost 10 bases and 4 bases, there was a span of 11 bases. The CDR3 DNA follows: TGTGCCATCGGTGAGGGATACAATGAGCAGTTCTTC. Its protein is CAIGEGYNEQFF. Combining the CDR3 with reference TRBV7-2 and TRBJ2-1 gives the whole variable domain GAGVSQSPSNKVTEKGKDVELRCDPISGHTALYWYRQSLGQGLEFLIYFQGNSAPDKSGLPSDRFSAERTGGSVSTLTIQRTQQEDSAVYLCAIGEGYNEQFFGPGTRLTVL.

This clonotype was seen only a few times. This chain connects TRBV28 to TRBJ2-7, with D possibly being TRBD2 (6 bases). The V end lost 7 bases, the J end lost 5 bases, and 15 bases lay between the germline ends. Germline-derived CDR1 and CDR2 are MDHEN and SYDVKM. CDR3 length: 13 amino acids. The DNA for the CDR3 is TGTGCCAGCATTACTGGGGGGACCAACGAGCAGTACTTC. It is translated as CASITGGTNEQYF. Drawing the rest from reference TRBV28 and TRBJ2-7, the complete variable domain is DVKVTQSSRYLVKRTGEKVFLECVQDMDHENMFWYRQDPGLGLRLIYFSYDVKMKEKGDIPEGYSVSREKKERFSLILESASTNQTSMYLCASITGGTNEQYFGPGTRLTVT.

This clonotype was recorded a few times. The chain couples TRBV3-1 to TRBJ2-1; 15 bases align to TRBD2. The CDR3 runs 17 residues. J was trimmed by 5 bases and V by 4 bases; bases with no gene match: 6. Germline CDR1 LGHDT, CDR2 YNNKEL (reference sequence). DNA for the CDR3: TGTGCCAGCAGCCTGGGACTAGCGGGAGGCCCAGACAATGAGCAGTTCTTC. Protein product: CASSLGLAGGPDNEQFF.

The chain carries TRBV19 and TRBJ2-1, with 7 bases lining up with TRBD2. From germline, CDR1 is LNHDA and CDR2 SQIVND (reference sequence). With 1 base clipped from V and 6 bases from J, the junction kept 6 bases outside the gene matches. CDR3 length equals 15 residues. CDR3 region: CASSIGGGRGNEQFF. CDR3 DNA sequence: TGTGCCAGTAGTATAGGCGGCGGGAGAGGCAATGAGCAGTTCTTC.

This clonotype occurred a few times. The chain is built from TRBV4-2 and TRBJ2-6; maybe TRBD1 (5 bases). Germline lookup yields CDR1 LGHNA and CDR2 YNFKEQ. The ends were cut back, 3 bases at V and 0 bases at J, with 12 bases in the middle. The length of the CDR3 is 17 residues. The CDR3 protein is CASSHRGQTSGANVLTF. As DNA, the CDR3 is TGTGCCAGCAGCCACCGCGGACAAACCTCTGGGGCCAACGTCCTGACTTTC.

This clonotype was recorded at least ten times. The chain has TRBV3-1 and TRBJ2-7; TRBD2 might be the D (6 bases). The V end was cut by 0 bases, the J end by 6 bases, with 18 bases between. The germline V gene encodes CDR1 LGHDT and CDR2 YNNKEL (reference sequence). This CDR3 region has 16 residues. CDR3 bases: TGTGCCAGCAGCCAAGACCCCCCAGGGACTTTCTTCGAGCAGTACTTC. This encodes CASSQDPPGTFFEQYF.

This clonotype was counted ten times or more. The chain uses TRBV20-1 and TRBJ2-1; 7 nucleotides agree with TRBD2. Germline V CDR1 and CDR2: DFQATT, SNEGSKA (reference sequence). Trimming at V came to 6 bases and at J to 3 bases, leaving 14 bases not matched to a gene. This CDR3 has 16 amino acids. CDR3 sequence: CSARTTSGTHYNEQFF. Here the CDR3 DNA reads TGCAGTGCAAGGACCACAAGCGGGACCCACTACAATGAGCAGTTCTTC.

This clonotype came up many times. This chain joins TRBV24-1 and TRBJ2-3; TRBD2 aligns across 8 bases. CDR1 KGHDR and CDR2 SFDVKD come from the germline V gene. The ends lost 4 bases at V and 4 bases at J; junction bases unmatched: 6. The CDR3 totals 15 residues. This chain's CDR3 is CATSEAGVMPDTQYF. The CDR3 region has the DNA TGTGCCACCAGTGAAGCGGGAGTGATGCCAGATACGCAGTATTTT.

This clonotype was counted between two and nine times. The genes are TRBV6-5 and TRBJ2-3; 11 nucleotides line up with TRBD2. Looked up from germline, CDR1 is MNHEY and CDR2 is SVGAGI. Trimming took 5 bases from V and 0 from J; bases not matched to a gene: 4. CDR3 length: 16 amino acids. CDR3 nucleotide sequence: TGTGCCAGCAGTCTTAGCGGGAGGGTAAGCACAGATACGCAGTATTTT. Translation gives CASSLSGRVSTDTQYF.

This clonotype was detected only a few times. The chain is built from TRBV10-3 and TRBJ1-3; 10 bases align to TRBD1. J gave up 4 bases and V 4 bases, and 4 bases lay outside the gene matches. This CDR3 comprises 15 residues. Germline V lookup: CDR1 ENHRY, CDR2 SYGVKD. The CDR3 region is CAISGGQGFGNTIYF. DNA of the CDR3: TGTGCCATCAGTGGGGGACAGGGGTTCGGAAACACCATATATTTT.

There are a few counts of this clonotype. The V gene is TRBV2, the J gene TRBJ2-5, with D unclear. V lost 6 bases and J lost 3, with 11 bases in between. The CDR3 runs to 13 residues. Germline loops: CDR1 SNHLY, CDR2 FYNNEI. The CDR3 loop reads CASSSRHEETQYF. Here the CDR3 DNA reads TGTGCCAGCAGCTCAAGACACGAAGAGACCCAGTACTTC. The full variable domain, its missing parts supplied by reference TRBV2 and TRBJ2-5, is EPEVTQTPSHQVTQMGQEVILRCVPISNHLYFYWYRQILGQKVEFLVSFYNNEISEKSEIFDDQFSVERPDGSNFTLKIRSTKLEDSAMYFCASSSRHEETQYFGPGTRLLVL.